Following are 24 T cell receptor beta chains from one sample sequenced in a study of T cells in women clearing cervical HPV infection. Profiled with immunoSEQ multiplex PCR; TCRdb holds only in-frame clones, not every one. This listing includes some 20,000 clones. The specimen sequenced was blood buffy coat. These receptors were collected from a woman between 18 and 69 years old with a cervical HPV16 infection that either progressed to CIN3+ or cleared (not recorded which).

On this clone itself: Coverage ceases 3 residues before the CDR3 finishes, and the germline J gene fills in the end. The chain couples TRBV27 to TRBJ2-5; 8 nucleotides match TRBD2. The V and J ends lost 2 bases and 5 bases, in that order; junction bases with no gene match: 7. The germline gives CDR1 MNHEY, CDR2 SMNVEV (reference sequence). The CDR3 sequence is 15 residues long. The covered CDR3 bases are TGTGCCAGCAGTTTAAGCGGGAGTATCAGGGAGACC. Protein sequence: CASSLSGSIRET. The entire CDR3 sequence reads CASSLSGSIRETQYF.

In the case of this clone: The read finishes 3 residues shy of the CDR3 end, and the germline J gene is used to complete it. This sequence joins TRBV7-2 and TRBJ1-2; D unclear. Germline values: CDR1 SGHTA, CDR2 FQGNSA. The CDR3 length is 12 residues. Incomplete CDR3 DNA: TGTGCCAGCAGCTCTGTCACAGATACC. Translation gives CASSSVTDT. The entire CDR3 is CASSSVTDTYTF.

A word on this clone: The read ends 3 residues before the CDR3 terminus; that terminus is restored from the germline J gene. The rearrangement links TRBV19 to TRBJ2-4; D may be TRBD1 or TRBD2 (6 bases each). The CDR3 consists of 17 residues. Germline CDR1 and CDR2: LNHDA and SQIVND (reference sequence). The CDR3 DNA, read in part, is TGTGCCAGTAGTAACTCCGGAGGGGACATAACTAACTATGGT. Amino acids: CASSNSGGDITNYG. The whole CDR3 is CASSNSGGDITNYGQYF.

CDR3 protein: CASSPAIEQYF. The CDR3 bases that were read are TGTGCCAGCAGCCCCGCGATCGAG. The chain couples TRBV7-2 to TRBJ2-7; D gene ambiguous. The read halts 3 residues ahead of the CDR3 end, with the missing end drawn from the germline J gene. V was shortened by 5 bases and J by 6 bases, with 8 bases between the two germline ends. The CDR3 extends over 11 amino acids. Looked up from germline, CDR1 is SGHTA and CDR2 is FQGNSA.

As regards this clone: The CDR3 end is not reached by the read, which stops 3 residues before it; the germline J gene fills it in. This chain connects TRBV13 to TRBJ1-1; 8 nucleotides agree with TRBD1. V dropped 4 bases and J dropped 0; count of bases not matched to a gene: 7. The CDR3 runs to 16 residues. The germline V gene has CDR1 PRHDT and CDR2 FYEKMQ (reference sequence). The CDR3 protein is CASSSEGQAMNTEAFF. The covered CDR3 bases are TGTGCCAGCAGCTCCGAGGGACAGGCGATGAACACTGAA.

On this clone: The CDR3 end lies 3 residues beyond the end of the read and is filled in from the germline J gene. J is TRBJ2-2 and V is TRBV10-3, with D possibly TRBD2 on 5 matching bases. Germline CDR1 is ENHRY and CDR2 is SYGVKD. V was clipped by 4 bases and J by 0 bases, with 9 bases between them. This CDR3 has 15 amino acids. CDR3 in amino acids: CAISGRTSNTGELFF. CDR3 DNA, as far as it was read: TGTGCCATCAGTGGAAGGACTTCGAACACCGGGGAG.

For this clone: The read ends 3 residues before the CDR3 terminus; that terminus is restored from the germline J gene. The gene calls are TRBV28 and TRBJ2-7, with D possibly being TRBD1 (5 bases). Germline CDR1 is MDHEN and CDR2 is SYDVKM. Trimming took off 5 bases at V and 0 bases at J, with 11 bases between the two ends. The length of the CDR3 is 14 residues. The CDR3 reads CASSLMTDSYEQYF. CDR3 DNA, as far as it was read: TGTGCCAGCAGTCTAATGACAGACTCCTACGAG. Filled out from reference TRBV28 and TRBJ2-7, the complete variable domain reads DVKVTQSSRYLVKRTGEKVFLECVQDMDHENMFWYRQDPGLGLRLIYFSYDVKMKEKGDIPEGYSVSREKKERFSLILESASTNQTSMYLCASSLMTDSYEQYFGPGTRLTVT.

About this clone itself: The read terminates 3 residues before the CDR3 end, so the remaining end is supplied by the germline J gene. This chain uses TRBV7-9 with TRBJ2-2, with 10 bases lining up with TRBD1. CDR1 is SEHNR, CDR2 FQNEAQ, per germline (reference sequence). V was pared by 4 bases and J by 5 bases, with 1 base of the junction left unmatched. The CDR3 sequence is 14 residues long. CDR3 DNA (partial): TGTGCCAGCAGCTGGACAGGGGGGACCGGGGAG. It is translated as CASSWTGGTGE. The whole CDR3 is CASSWTGGTGELFF.

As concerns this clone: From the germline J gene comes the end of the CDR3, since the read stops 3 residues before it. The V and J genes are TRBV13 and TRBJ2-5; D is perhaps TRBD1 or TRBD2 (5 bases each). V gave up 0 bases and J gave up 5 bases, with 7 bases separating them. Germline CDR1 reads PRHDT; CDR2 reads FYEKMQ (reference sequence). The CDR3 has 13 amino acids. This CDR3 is CASSLGEGETQYF. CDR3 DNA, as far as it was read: TGTGCCAGCAGCTTAGGCGAGGGGGAGACC.

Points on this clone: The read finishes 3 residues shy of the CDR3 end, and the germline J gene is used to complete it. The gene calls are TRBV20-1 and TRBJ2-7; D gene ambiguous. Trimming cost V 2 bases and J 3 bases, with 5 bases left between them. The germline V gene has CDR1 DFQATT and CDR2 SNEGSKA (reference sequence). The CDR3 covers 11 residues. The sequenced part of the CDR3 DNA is TGCAGTGCTAGAAAGGGCTACGAG. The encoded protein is CSARKGYE. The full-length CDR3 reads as CSARKGYEQYF.

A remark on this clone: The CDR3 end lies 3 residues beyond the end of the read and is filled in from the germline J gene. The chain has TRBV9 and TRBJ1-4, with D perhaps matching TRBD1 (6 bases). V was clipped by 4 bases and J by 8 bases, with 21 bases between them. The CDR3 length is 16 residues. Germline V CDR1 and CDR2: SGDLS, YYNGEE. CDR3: CASSPGRAGVNEKLFF. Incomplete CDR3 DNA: TGTGCCAGCAGCCCCGGTCGGGCAGGGGTTAACGAAAAA.

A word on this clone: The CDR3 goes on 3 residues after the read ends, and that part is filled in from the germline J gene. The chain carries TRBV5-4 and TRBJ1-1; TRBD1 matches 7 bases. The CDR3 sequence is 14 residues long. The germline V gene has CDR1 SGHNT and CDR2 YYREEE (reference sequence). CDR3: CASSSGTAFSGAFF. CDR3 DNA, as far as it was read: TGTGCCAGCAGCTCGGGGACAGCCTTCTCGGGA.

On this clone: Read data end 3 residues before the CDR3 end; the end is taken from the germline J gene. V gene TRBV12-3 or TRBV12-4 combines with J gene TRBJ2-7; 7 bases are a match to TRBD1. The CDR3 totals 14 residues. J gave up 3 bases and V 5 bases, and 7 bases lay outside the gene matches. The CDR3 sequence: CASSKGGQFYEQYF. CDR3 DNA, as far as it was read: TGTGCCAGCAGTAAAGGGGGACAGTTCTACGAG.

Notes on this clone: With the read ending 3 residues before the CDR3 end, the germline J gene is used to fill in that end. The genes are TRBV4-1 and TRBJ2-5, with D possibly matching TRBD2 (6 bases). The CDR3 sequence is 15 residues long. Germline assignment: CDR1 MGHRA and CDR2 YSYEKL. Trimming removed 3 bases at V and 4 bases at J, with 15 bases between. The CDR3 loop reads CASSQTGLPTETQYF. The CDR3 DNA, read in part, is TGCGCCAGCAGCCAGACCGGACTACCTACAGAGACC.

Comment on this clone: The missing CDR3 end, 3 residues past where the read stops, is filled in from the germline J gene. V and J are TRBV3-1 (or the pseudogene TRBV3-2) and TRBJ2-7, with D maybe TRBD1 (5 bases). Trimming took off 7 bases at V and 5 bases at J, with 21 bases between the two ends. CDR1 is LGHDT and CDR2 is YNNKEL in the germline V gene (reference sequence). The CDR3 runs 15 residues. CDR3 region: CASIALQGILDEQYF. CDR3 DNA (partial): TGTGCCAGCATCGCTCTGCAGGGAATACTGGACGAG.

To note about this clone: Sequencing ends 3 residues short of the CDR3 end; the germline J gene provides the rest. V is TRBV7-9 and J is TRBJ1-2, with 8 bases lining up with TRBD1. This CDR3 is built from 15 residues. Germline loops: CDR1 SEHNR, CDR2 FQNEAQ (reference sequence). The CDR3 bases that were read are TGTGCCAGCAGGCCCGCCGGGACAGGTACCTACGAA. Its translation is CASRPAGTGTYE. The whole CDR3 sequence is CASRPAGTGTYEYTF.

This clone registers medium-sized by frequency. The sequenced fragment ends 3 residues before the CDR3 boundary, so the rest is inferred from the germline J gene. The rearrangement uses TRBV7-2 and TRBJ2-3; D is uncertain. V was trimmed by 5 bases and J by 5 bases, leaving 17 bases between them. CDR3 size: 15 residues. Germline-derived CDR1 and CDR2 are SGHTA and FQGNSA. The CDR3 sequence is CASSPRVNRGDTQYF. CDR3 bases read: TGTGCCAGCAGCCCCCGGGTCAACCGAGGAGATACG.

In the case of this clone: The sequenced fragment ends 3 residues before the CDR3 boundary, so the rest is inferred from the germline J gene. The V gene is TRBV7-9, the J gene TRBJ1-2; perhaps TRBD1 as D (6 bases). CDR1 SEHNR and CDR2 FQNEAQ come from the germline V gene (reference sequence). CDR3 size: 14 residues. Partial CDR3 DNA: TGTGCCAGCAGCTTAGTAGGGGGATCCTACGAC. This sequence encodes CASSLVGGSYD. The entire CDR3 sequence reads CASSLVGGSYDYTF.

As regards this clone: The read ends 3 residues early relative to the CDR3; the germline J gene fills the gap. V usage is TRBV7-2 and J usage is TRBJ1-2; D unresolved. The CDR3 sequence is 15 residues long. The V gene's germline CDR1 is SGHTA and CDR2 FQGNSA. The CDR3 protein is CASSLGLASSYDYTF. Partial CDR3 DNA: TGTGCCAGCAGCTTAGGGCTAGCGTCCTCCTACGAC. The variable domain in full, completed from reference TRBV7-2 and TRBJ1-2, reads GAGVSQSPSNKVTEKGKDVELRCDPISGHTALYWYRQSLGQGLEFLIYFQGNSAPDKSGLPSDRFSAERTGGSVSTLTIQRTQQEDSAVYLCASSLGLASSYDYTFGSGTRLTVV.

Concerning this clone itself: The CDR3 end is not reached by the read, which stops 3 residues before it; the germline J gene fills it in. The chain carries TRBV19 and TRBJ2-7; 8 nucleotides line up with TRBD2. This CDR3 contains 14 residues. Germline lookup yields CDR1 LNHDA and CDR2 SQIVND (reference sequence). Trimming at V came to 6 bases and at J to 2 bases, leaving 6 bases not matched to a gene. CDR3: CASSLAGIAYEQYF. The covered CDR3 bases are TGTGCCAGTAGCCTAGCGGGCATAGCCTACGAG.

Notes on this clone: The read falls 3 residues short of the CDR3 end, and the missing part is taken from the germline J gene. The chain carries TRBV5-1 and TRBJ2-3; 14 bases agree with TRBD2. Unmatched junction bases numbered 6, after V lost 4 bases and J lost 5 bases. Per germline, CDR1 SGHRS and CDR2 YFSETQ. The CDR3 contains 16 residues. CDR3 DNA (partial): TGCGCCAGCAGCCAGGGACTAGCGGGAGAGATAGATACG. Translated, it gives CASSQGLAGEIDT. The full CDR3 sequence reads CASSQGLAGEIDTQYF.

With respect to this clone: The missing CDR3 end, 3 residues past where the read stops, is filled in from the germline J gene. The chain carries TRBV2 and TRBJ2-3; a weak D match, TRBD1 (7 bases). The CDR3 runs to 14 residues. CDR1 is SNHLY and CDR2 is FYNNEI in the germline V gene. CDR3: CASIMGRGEGTQYF. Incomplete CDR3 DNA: TGTGCCAGCATTATGGGCAGGGGGGAAGGGACG.

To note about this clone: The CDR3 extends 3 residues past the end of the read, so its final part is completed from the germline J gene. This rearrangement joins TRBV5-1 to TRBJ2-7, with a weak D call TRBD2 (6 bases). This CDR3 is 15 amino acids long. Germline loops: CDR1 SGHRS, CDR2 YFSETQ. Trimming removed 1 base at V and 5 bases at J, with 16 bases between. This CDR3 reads CASSLTAGLGDEQYF. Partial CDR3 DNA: TGCGCCAGCAGCTTGACTGCGGGACTGGGGGACGAG.

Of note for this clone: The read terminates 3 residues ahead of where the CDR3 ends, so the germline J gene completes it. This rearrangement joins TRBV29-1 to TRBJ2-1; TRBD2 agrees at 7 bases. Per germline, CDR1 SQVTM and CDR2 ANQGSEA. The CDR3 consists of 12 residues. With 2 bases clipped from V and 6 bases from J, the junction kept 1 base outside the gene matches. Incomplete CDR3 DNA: TGCAGCGTTGAAACTAGCGCCAATGAG. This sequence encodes CSVETSANE. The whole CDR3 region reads CSVETSANEQFF.